Each of the 7 T cell receptor beta chains below was sequenced from the same sample in a study of blood T cell repertoires in COVID-19. Profiling relied on immunoSEQ multiplex PCR, and the TCRdb table lists in-frame clones only, not all of them. Here the sample spans some 130,000 clones, about 85% being singletons. The sequenced sample consisted of peripheral blood. All receptors derive from a man between 65 and 85 years old with acute or convalescent COVID-19.

This rearrangement joins TRBV6-5 to TRBJ2-7, with TRBD2 matching over 13 bases. Trimming at V came to 7 bases and at J to 2 bases, leaving 2 bases not matched to a gene. There are 14 residues in the CDR3. CDR1 and CDR2 from the germline V gene are MNHEY and SVGAGI. DNA for the CDR3: TGTGCCAGCACCGGGACTAGCGGGGCCTACGAGCAGTACTTC. It codes for CASTGTSGAYEQYF.

This sequence joins TRBV7-8 and TRBJ2-7; perhaps TRBD2 as D (5 bases). The length of the CDR3 is 13 residues. V was clipped by 5 bases and J by 4 bases, with 12 bases between them. CDR1 and CDR2 from the germline V gene are SGHVS and FQNEAQ. The CDR3 region has the DNA TGTGCCAGCAGCCCCCCGGGATCGTACGAGCAGTACTTC. Translation gives CASSPPGSYEQYF.

The chain is built from TRBV10-1 and TRBJ2-1; 14 nucleotides align to TRBD2. Germline CDR1 WNHNN, CDR2 SYGVQD (reference sequence). This CDR3 region has 14 residues. The junction had 3 bases not matched to a gene; V was cut back by 8 bases and J by 6 bases. Here the CDR3 DNA reads TGCGCCAGCGGGGGGACTAGCGGGGGCAATGAGCAGTTCTTC. Translating it yields CASGGTSGGNEQFF.

J is TRBJ2-7 and V is TRBV5-1; D remains unclear. The V and J ends lost 7 bases and 1 base respectively, with 15 bases between them. The germline gives CDR1 SGHRS, CDR2 YFSETQ. The CDR3 consists of 14 residues. This chain's CDR3 is CASQRSKDSYEQYF. The CDR3 DNA sequence: TGCGCCAGCCAAAGGAGCAAGGATTCCTACGAGCAGTACTTC. The variable domain in full, with the rest retrieved from reference TRBV5-1 and TRBJ2-7, is KAGVTQTPRYLIKTRGQQVTLSCSPISGHRSVSWYQQTPGQGLQFLFEYFSETQRNKGNFPGRFSGRQFSNSRSEMNVSTLELGDSALYLCASQRSKDSYEQYFGPGTRLTVT.

This clone was detected a few times. The V call is TRBV6-5, the J call TRBJ2-1, with 13 bases that match TRBD2. With 6 bases clipped from V and 4 bases from J, the junction kept 3 bases outside the gene matches. There are 15 residues in the CDR3. Germline CDR1 reads MNHEY; CDR2 reads SVGAGI. The CDR3 bases are TGTGCCAGCAGCTCACTAGCGGGGGGGTACAATGAGCAGTTCTTC. It encodes CASSSLAGGYNEQFF.

J is TRBJ1-6 and V is TRBV19; 8 nucleotides agree with TRBD1. The CDR3 is 14 amino acids. V trimming: 5 bases; J trimming: 6 bases; junction bases outside the gene matches: 3. Germline V CDR1 and CDR2: LNHDA, SQIVND (reference sequence). CDR3 sequence reads: CASSVTGGNSPLHF. CDR3 nucleotide sequence: TGTGCCAGTAGTGTAACAGGGGGTAATTCACCCCTCCACTTT.

V gene TRBV7-8 combines with J gene TRBJ2-7; possibly TRBD2 for D (6 bases). This CDR3 has 16 residues. Germline CDR1 is SGHVS and CDR2 is FQNEAQ. The V and J ends lost 3 bases and 4 bases respectively, with 19 bases between them. The CDR3 sequence: CASSLGYRGNYYEQYF. The CDR3, as DNA: TGTGCCAGCAGCTTGGGGTATCGGGGGAATTATTACGAGCAGTACTTC.